The 29 T cell receptor beta chains listed next were all sequenced from one sample in a study of T cell responses to AZD1222 COVID-19 vaccine. Libraries were prepared by immunoSEQ multiplex PCR; TCRdb keeps only in-frame clonotypes and omits some of them. The sample has 120,000 or so clones; approximately 85% are singletons. Specimen: peripheral blood, collected on day 0 of AZD1222 vaccination. The receptors were sampled from an adult in good health.

The chain carries TRBV19 and TRBJ2-7; 10 bases are a match to TRBD2. The CDR3 has 15 amino acids. Germline-derived CDR1 and CDR2 are LNHDA and SQIVND (reference sequence). V shed 1 base and J 3 bases; nucleotides not matched to a gene: 3. The CDR3 nucleotides are TGTGCCAGTAGTATAGGAGCGGGAGGGCTCTACGAGCAGTACTTC. Its translation is CASSIGAGGLYEQYF.

The chain uses TRBV28 and TRBJ1-1; no definite D call. The CDR3 consists of 11 residues. The V and J ends lost 6 bases and 8 bases respectively, with 10 bases between them. Germline-derived CDR1 and CDR2 are MDHEN and SYDVKM. The CDR3 sequence: CASRIGLEAFF. The CDR3, as DNA: TGTGCCAGCAGGATCGGCCTGGAAGCTTTCTTT.

This chain connects TRBV7-8 to TRBJ2-3; D is undetermined. Germline V CDR1 and CDR2: SGHVS, FQNEAQ. The CDR3 contains 13 residues. Trimming took off 4 bases at V and 4 bases at J, with 9 bases between the two ends. The CDR3 coding sequence is TGTGCCAGCAGCTCGACAAGTCCAGATACGCAGTATTTT. It codes for CASSSTSPDTQYF.

The CDR3 nucleotides are TGTGCCAGCAGCGTGGGGGTCGGTGAAAAACTGTTTTTT. Protein sequence: CASSVGVGEKLFF. The rearrangement joins TRBV9 to TRBJ1-4; D might be TRBD1 (5 bases). V was trimmed by 2 bases and J by 7 bases, leaving 9 bases between them. CDR1 is SGDLS and CDR2 is YYNGEE in the germline V gene. CDR3 length: 13 amino acids.

This clone appeared a single time. V is TRBV4-1 and J is TRBJ2-7, with TRBD2 matching over 10 bases. This CDR3 is 14 amino acids long. Losses at the gene ends were 3 bases for V and 4 bases for J; bases not matched to a gene: 3. The germline V gene has CDR1 MGHRA and CDR2 YSYEKL. The CDR3 protein is CASSQGLAPYEQYF. CDR3 sequence (DNA): TGCGCCAGCAGCCAGGGACTAGCGCCTTACGAGCAGTACTTC.

DNA for the CDR3: TGTGCCAGCCGCCCCGGGACTAGCAACTATGAGCAGTTCTTC. It translates to CASRPGTSNYEQFF. The chain employs TRBV11-3 and TRBJ2-1, with 9 bases fitting TRBD2. CDR3 length equals 14 residues. Germline values: CDR1 SGHNT, CDR2 YENEEA. V was pared by 8 bases and J by 8 bases, with 10 bases of the junction left unmatched.

This chain uses TRBV12-3 or TRBV12-4 with TRBJ2-2; D not resolved. This CDR3 contains 13 residues. With 6 bases removed from V and 1 base from J, the gap between germline ends came to 6 bases. In DNA form, the CDR3 reads TGTGCCAGCAGGGGCGGGAACACCGGGGAGCTGTTTTTT. Protein: CASRGGNTGELFF.

In nucleotides, the CDR3 is TGTGCCACCAGCAGGGAAGGACAGCTCTATGGCTACACCTTC. It translates to CATSREGQLYGYTF. The V call is TRBV15, the J call TRBJ1-2; D possibly corresponds to TRBD1 (6 bases). The CDR3 sequence is 14 residues long. CDR1 is LNHNV and CDR2 is YYDKDF in the germline V gene (reference sequence). Trimming shortened V by 3 bases and J by 4 bases, and 12 bases separated the two germline ends.

This chain connects TRBV14 to TRBJ1-2, with D possibly TRBD1 on 5 matching bases. The V and J ends lost 2 bases and 8 bases respectively, with 24 bases between them. This CDR3 region has 17 residues. Per germline, CDR1 SGHDN and CDR2 FVKESK. CDR3 sequence: CASSQFSPGTALGGYTF. The CDR3 DNA reads TGTGCCAGCAGCCAATTTAGTCCCGGGACGGCCCTGGGAGGCTACACCTTC.

The V call is TRBV30, the J call TRBJ2-7; maybe TRBD1 (5 bases). This CDR3 has 13 residues. CDR1 GTSNPN and CDR2 SVGIG come from the germline V gene (reference sequence). The germline V and J ends were trimmed by 5 bases and 2 bases, with 13 bases remaining between them. The CDR3: CAWQTGNTYEQYF. CDR3 DNA sequence: TGTGCCTGGCAAACAGGAAATACCTACGAGCAGTACTTC. Full variable domain (rest looked up from reference TRBV30 and TRBJ2-7): SQTIHQWPATLVQPVGSPLSLECTVEGTSNPNLYWYRQAAGRGLQLLFYSVGIGQISSEVPQNLSASRPQDRQFILSSKKLLLSDSGFYLCAWQTGNTYEQYFGPGTRLTVT.

This clone was recorded a few times. The rearrangement joins TRBV7-8 to TRBJ1-5; D may be TRBD1 (5 bases). Per germline, CDR1 SGHVS and CDR2 FQNEAQ. This CDR3 comprises 15 residues. Trimming cost V 4 bases and J 3 bases, with 13 bases left between them. As DNA, the CDR3 is TGTGCCAGCAGCTACGACAGATCGTACAATCAGCCCCAGCATTTT. Its translation: CASSYDRSYNQPQHF.

CDR3 sequence: CSVDRGIANEKLFF. The CDR3 region has the DNA TGCAGCGTTGACAGGGGGATCGCTAATGAAAAACTGTTTTTT. The chain recombines TRBV29-1 with TRBJ1-4; 7 bases agree with TRBD1. Germline V gives CDR1 SQVTM, CDR2 ANQGSEA. This CDR3 comprises 14 residues. V lost 3 bases to trimming and J lost 3 bases; unmatched junction nucleotides: 4.

This rearrangement joins TRBV18 to TRBJ2-2, with TRBD1 identical over 7 bases. CDR1 and CDR2 from the germline V gene are KGHSH and LQKENI. V lost 6 bases, J lost 7 bases, and 11 bases stayed unmatched. CDR3 length equals 15 residues. Here the CDR3 reads CASSPRQGLNGELFF. CDR3 in DNA: TGTGCCAGCTCCCCGAGACAGGGCTTGAACGGGGAGCTGTTTTTT.

The gene calls are TRBV7-9 and TRBJ1-4; D gene ambiguous. This CDR3 comprises 15 residues. The ends were cut back, 3 bases at V and 0 bases at J, with 8 bases in the middle. Per germline, CDR1 SEHNR and CDR2 FQNEAQ (reference sequence). The CDR3 sequence: CASSFPQTTNEKLFF. In DNA form, the CDR3 reads TGTGCCAGCAGCTTCCCCCAGACAACTAATGAAAAACTGTTTTTT.

This rearrangement joins TRBV7-2 to TRBJ1-2; D is uncertain. Trimming removed 0 bases at V and 5 bases at J, with 10 bases between. Germline V gives CDR1 SGHTA, CDR2 FQGNSA. This CDR3 comprises 14 residues. The CDR3, as DNA: TGTGCCAGCAGCTTAGCGCGGCTTGGGTATGGCTACACCTTC. It yields the protein CASSLARLGYGYTF. The whole variable domain, remainder taken from reference TRBV7-2 and TRBJ1-2, is GAGVSQSPSNKVTEKGKDVELRCDPISGHTALYWYRQSLGQGLEFLIYFQGNSAPDKSGLPSDRFSAERTGGSVSTLTIQRTQQEDSAVYLCASSLARLGYGYTFGSGTRLTVV.

V and J are TRBV5-4 and TRBJ2-3, with 13 positions matching TRBD2. Germline CDR1 SGHNT, CDR2 YYREEE (reference sequence). The CDR3 covers 17 residues. J was trimmed by 2 bases and V by 4 bases; bases with no gene match: 7. CDR3 coding DNA: TGTGCCAGCAGCCTCAGACTAGCGGGAGGCTACACAGATACGCAGTATTTT. This codes for CASSLRLAGGYTDTQYF.

The chain has TRBV25-1 and TRBJ2-5, with 9 nucleotides matching TRBD1. After removal of 3 bases from V and 2 bases from J, the junction contained 4 bases not matched to a gene. Germline V gene sequence: CDR1 MGHDK, CDR2 SYGVNS. CDR3 length: 15 residues. The CDR3 is CASSEDRGQQETQYF. Here the CDR3 DNA reads TGTGCCAGCAGTGAGGACAGGGGACAGCAAGAGACCCAGTACTTC.

This clone was seen a few times. The chain combines TRBV11-2 with TRBJ2-2, with D unresolved. The V end was cut by 1 base, the J end by 3 bases, with 6 bases between. CDR3 size: 14 residues. Germline loops: CDR1 SGHAT, CDR2 FQNNGV. CDR3 sequence reads: CASSLVVYTGELFF. CDR3 in DNA: TGTGCCAGCAGCTTAGTGGTCTACACCGGGGAGCTGTTTTTT.

The rearrangement links TRBV5-5 to TRBJ1-5; TRBD1 matches 7 bases. The germline V gene has CDR1 SGHKS and CDR2 YYEKEE (reference sequence). There are 15 residues in the CDR3. The ends lost 1 base at V and 7 bases at J; junction bases unmatched: 8. The CDR3 DNA follows: TGTGCCAGCAGCTTGACGGGGCAGGGGGGCCAGCCCCAGCATTTT. Residues: CASSLTGQGGQPQHF. The full variable domain, completed using reference TRBV5-5 and TRBJ1-5, is DAGVTQSPTHLIKTRGQQVTLRCSPISGHKSVSWYQQVLGQGPQFIFQYYEKEERGRGNFPDRFSARQFPNYSSELNVNALLLGDSALYLCASSLTGQGGQPQHFGDGTRLSIL.

The chain is built from TRBV27 and TRBJ1-1, with 8 bases fitting TRBD1. This CDR3 region has 14 residues. V gave up 6 bases and J gave up 4 bases; unmatched junction bases: 7. The germline V gene encodes CDR1 MNHEY and CDR2 SMNVEV (reference sequence). CDR3 sequence: CASSDYRGTTEAFF. The CDR3 DNA is TGTGCCAGCAGCGATTACAGGGGGACCACTGAAGCTTTCTTT.

J is TRBJ2-1 and V is TRBV5-1; 8 nucleotides align to TRBD2. Unmatched junction bases numbered 6, after V lost 3 bases and J lost 7 bases. There are 14 residues in the CDR3. Germline lookup yields CDR1 SGHRS and CDR2 YFSETQ. CDR3 bases: TGCGCCAGCAGCTCCGGGACTAGTCTGAATGAGCAGTTCTTC. It is translated as CASSSGTSLNEQFF.

The chain links TRBV11-3 to TRBJ2-7, with no clear D. The germline V gene has CDR1 SGHNT and CDR2 YENEEA. The V gene lost 5 bases and the J gene lost 0 bases, with 14 bases spanning the gap. CDR3 length: 15 residues. The CDR3 sequence is CASSEGRVLSYEQYF. CDR3 nucleotides: TGTGCCAGCAGCGAAGGTCGAGTTCTCTCCTACGAGCAGTACTTC.

The gene calls are TRBV30 and TRBJ2-7; tentatively, D is TRBD1 (5 bases). V gave up 4 bases and J gave up 5 bases, with 12 bases separating them. This CDR3 contains 12 residues. Germline V gene lookup returns CDR1 GTSNPN and CDR2 SVGIG (reference sequence). CDR3 DNA sequence: TGTGCCTGGATGGGTCTCAGGGACGAGCAGTACTTC. Protein: CAWMGLRDEQYF.

The gene calls are TRBV24-1 and TRBJ2-1; 10 bases match TRBD2. With 12 bases clipped from V and 4 bases from J, the junction kept 11 bases outside the gene matches. CDR1 and CDR2 from the germline V gene are KGHDR and SFDVKD. CDR3 length equals 15 residues. The CDR3 here is CAVAPSGRGYNEQFF. The CDR3 DNA reads TGTGCCGTCGCTCCTAGCGGGAGAGGGTACAATGAGCAGTTCTTC.

This clone was counted between two and nine times. The V call is TRBV28, the J call TRBJ1-1; D gene ambiguous. Trimming removed 9 bases from V and 8 bases from J, with 13 bases in between. This CDR3 is 11 amino acids long. CDR1 MDHEN and CDR2 SYDVKM come from the germline V gene. The CDR3 sequence: CASGLYREAFF. For the CDR3, the DNA is TGTGCCAGTGGGCTGTACCGCGAAGCTTTCTTT.

This clone has just a few counts. V and J are TRBV27 and TRBJ2-2, with a tentative D call TRBD2 (5 bases). The CDR3 extends over 13 amino acids. Deletions cut 6 bases from V and 4 bases from J, with 9 bases between. Germline-derived CDR1 and CDR2 are MNHEY and SMNVEV (reference sequence). CDR3 coding DNA: TGTGCCAGCAGCGAGGGCTTCACCGGGGAGCTGTTTTTT. Encoded protein: CASSEGFTGELFF.

This CDR3 reads CASTGTAEAFF. CDR3 in DNA: TGTGCCAGCACGGGGACCGCGGAGGCTTTCTTT. The genes are TRBV6-5 and TRBJ1-1; possibly TRBD1 for D (5 bases). The CDR3 consists of 11 residues. Germline assignment: CDR1 MNHEY and CDR2 SVGAGI. V was pared by 7 bases and J by 11 bases, with 14 bases between.

The rearrangement joins TRBV19 to TRBJ1-5; possible D gene TRBD1, 6 bases. V was shortened by 1 base and J by 7 bases, with 17 bases between the two germline ends. Germline V gene data show CDR1 as LNHDA and CDR2 as SQIVND (reference sequence). The CDR3 length is 16 residues. The chain's CDR3 is CASSIVGGSRSQPQHF. The CDR3 nucleotides are TGTGCCAGTAGTATAGTGGGGGGCTCCCGGTCACAGCCCCAGCATTTT.

The rearrangement joins TRBV3-1 (or the pseudogene TRBV3-2) to TRBJ1-2, with D perhaps TRBD1 (6 bases). The CDR3 consists of 15 residues. Trimming removed 4 bases at V and 7 bases at J, with 19 bases between. In germline, CDR1 is LGHDT, CDR2 YNNKEL (reference sequence). DNA of the CDR3: TGTGCCAGCAGCCCAGGGACATATTGGGGAGGTGGCTACACCTTC. The encoded protein is CASSPGTYWGGGYTF.